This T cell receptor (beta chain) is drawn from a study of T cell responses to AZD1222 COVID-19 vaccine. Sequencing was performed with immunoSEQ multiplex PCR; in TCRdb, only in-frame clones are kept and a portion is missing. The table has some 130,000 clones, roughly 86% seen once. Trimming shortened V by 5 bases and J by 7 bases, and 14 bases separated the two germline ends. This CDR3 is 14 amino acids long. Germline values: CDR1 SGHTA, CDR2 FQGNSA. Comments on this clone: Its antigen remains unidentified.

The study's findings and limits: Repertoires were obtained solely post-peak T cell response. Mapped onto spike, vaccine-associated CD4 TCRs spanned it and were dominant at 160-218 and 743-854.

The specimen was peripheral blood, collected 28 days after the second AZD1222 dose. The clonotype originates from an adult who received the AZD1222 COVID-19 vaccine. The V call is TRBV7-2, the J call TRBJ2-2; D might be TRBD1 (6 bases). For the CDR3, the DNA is TGTGCCAGCAGCCCCCGGTCAGGGGACGGGGAGCTGTTTTTT. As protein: CASSPRSGDGELFF.